This T cell receptor (beta chain) was captured in a study of blood T cells in healthy people across ages. Germline CDR1 is SGHTA and CDR2 is FQGNSA. V gave up 5 bases and J gave up 2 bases; unmatched junction bases: 14. The CDR3 runs 18 residues. Primed by a sample-barcoded 5' primer and a J-beta primer mix, a second PCR proceeded for 7 to 11 cycles. TCRdb itself ran the 5' RACE reads through MiXCR, one entry per CDR3 protein. The top ten clones hold roughly 30% of a sample with hundreds of thousands of distinct CDR3 sequences, 35% to 50% of them seen once. This clonotype was picked up a small number of times.

The sequencing sample was made of blood. The TCR comes from a man aged 80 or over in good health. This chain joins TRBV7-2 and TRBJ2-2, with TRBD1 matching over 7 bases. CDR3 loop: CASSPYLGGRVNTGELFF. The CDR3 DNA reads as TGTGCCAGCAGCCCCTATCTAGGGGGCAGAGTAAACACCGGGGAGCTGTTTTTT.